This T cell receptor beta chain was observed in a study of shared clonotypes between healthy human individuals. Study-wide context: Three CD4 naive, three CD4 memory, two CD8 naive and one CD8 memory plate were used per donor. Notes on the study in general: Larger estimated richness was generally seen in naive subsets than in memory subsets. Generation probability values for non-shared clonotypes were lower than those for clonotypes shared by all four donors.

For every subset, genomic DNA was evenly distributed across several immunoSEQ plates. Produced via immunoSEQ multiplex PCR; TCRdb's table is partial and in-frame only. The table records 2 million to 3 million clones, approximately 93% of them present only once. CDR1 is SGHTA, CDR2 FQGTGA, per germline. The CDR3 spans 17 residues. Trimming cost V 3 bases and J 2 bases; bases outside gene matches: 9. Comments on this clone: Its antigen remains unknown.

The receptor was derived from a man between 18 and 29 years old in good health. Some clones in this sample may be carry-over from other donors' samples. Sequenced material: naive CD4+ T cells from PBMCs. Specified subset: CD45RA+ positively selected. V and J are TRBV7-3 and TRBJ2-3; TRBD1 matches 9 bases. CDR3 nucleotide sequence: TGTGCCAGCAGCTTCCCTAGAGGACAGGGGACCACAGATACGCAGTATTTT. Its protein product is CASSFPRGQGTTDTQYF.